Shown below are 22 T cell receptor beta chains from a single sample sequenced in a study of radiation and T cells in renal cell carcinoma. Time point of the sample: baseline pretreatment blood. Described treatment: 15 Gy SBRT to primary tumor, nephrectomy 4 weeks later. The data were produced by immunoSEQ multiplex PCR, yet TCRdb's version contains in-frame clones alone and is incomplete. The sample has approximately 120,000 clones, 82% seen once; the top ten hold under 4%. The sample was blood, taken from a patient whose treatment included radiotherapy and nephrectomy. The receptors derive from a woman aged 55-70 years with renal cell carcinoma.

The chain couples TRBV28 to TRBJ2-2, with a tentative D call TRBD1 (6 bases). Looked up from germline, CDR1 is MDHEN and CDR2 is SYDVKM. V lost 6 bases and J lost 3, with 14 bases in between. This CDR3 comprises 15 residues. In nucleotides, the CDR3 is TGTGCCAGCAGACCTTCCACAGGGCACACCGGGGAGCTGTTTTTT. This encodes CASRPSTGHTGELFF. The full variable domain, in which reference TRBV28 and TRBJ2-2 provide the parts outside the CDR3, is DVKVTQSSRYLVKRTGEKVFLECVQDMDHENMFWYRQDPGLGLRLIYFSYDVKMKEKGDIPEGYSVSREKKERFSLILESASTNQTSMYLCASRPSTGHTGELFFGEGSRLTVL.

The chain combines TRBV9 with TRBJ2-3; D gene ambiguous. This CDR3 contains 14 residues. Germline assignment: CDR1 SGDLS and CDR2 YYNGEE. V was pared by 3 bases and J by 4 bases, with 12 bases between. The CDR3 loop is CASSALTPPDTQYF. CDR3 in DNA: TGTGCCAGCAGCGCCCTTACTCCGCCAGATACGCAGTATTTT.

In DNA, the CDR3 is TGTGCCAGCAGATTCAGGGACGCGGCGGATGGCTACACCTTC. Translating it yields CASRFRDAADGYTF. The chain combines TRBV2 with TRBJ1-2, with TRBD1 as a possible D gene (5 bases). Germline CDR1 SNHLY, CDR2 FYNNEI. This CDR3 contains 14 residues. Trimming shortened V by 6 bases and J by 6 bases, and 17 bases separated the two germline ends.

The rearrangement uses TRBV27 and TRBJ1-3; 8 bases line up with TRBD1. The CDR3 extends over 16 amino acids. CDR1 and CDR2 from the germline V gene are MNHEY and SMNVEV (reference sequence). The J segment lost 2 bases and the V segment lost 5 bases, leaving 8 bases of the junction unmatched. CDR3 sequence: CASSRTGTGPGNTIYF. The CDR3 DNA sequence: TGTGCCAGCAGTAGAACCGGGACAGGCCCTGGAAACACCATATATTTT.

The genes are TRBV6-6 and TRBJ1-6; D gene uncertain. Per the germline V gene, CDR1 is MNHNY and CDR2 is SVGAGI (reference sequence). The CDR3 contains 13 residues. Trimming took 2 bases from V and 7 from J, leaving 6 bases between them. CDR3 sequence: CASSYGWNSPLHF. CDR3 in DNA: TGTGCCAGCAGTTACGGTTGGAATTCACCCCTCCACTTT.

The rearrangement joins TRBV19 to TRBJ2-5; 11 bases fit TRBD2. This CDR3 comprises 17 residues. V trimming: 2 bases; J trimming: 5 bases; junction bases outside the gene matches: 10. Germline CDR1 reads LNHDA; CDR2 reads SQIVND (reference sequence). The CDR3 spells CASSIRGLAGGGETQYF. The CDR3 nucleotides read TGTGCCAGTAGTATAAGGGGCCTAGCGGGAGGCGGGGAGACCCAGTACTTC.

V usage is TRBV5-8 and J usage is TRBJ2-7; 10 positions match TRBD1. CDR1 SGHTS and CDR2 YDEGEE come from the germline V gene. The CDR3 totals 15 residues. The ends lost 4 bases at V and 3 bases at J; junction bases unmatched: 7. The CDR3 spells CASSRGTGDGYEQYF. Written as DNA, the CDR3 is TGTGCCAGCAGCCGGGGGACAGGGGACGGCTACGAGCAGTACTTC. The variable domain in full, with the rest retrieved from reference TRBV5-8 and TRBJ2-7, is EAGVTQSPTHLIKTRGQQATLRCSPISGHTSVYWYQQALGLGLQFLLWYDEGEERNRGNFPPRFSGRQFPNYSSELNVNALELEDSALYLCASSRGTGDGYEQYFGPGTRLTVT.

The chain's CDR3 is CASSLRGQETQYF. In DNA, the CDR3 is TGTGCCAGCAGTTTAAGGGGCCAAGAGACCCAGTACTTC. The rearrangement uses TRBV27 and TRBJ2-5; possibly TRBD1 for D (5 bases). The ends were cut back, 2 bases at V and 1 base at J, with 5 bases in the middle. This CDR3 spans 13 amino acids. Per the germline V gene, CDR1 is MNHEY and CDR2 is SMNVEV (reference sequence).

The J gene is TRBJ2-2, the V gene TRBV19; tentatively, D is TRBD1 (5 bases). CDR3 length: 13 residues. Trimming pared 6 bases from V and 6 bases from J, leaving 11 bases between. CDR1 and CDR2 (germline): LNHDA, SQIVND (reference sequence). The CDR3 region has the DNA TGTGCCAGTAGCGTAGGGGTGGCCGGGGAGCTGTTTTTT. Protein sequence: CASSVGVAGELFF.

This clone was observed a few times. The chain has TRBV9 and TRBJ2-1, with D perhaps matching TRBD1 or TRBD2 (5 bases each). Germline V gene data show CDR1 as SGDLS and CDR2 as YYNGEE. The CDR3 runs to 18 residues. The V gene lost 6 bases and the J gene lost 0 bases, with 22 bases spanning the gap. CDR3 nucleotides: TGTGCCAGCAAACCGGGGCCTCCTTCCCTGAGCTCCTACAATGAGCAGTTCTTC. Translation gives CASKPGPPSLSSYNEQFF.

This clone was counted between two and nine times. This chain links TRBV27 with TRBJ1-2; a possible D gene is TRBD1 (6 bases). The CDR3 runs 14 residues. The germline V gene encodes CDR1 MNHEY and CDR2 SMNVEV (reference sequence). V lost 2 bases, J lost 4 bases, and 11 bases lay in between. CDR3 nucleotides: TGTGCCAGCAGTTTAACAGGGCGGTCCTATGGCTACACCTTC. As protein: CASSLTGRSYGYTF.

This sequence joins TRBV6-1 and TRBJ1-2; 10 bases map to TRBD1. The CDR3 extends over 15 amino acids. Germline CDR1 is MNHNS and CDR2 is SASEGT. J gave up 7 bases and V 7 bases, and 12 bases lay outside the gene matches. The DNA of the CDR3 is TGTGCCAGCACCGAGACAGGGGGCCGGAGGTTTGGCTACACCTTC. As protein: CASTETGGRRFGYTF.

The chain employs TRBV6-5 and TRBJ1-5, with D unclear. The V end lost 6 bases, the J end lost 4 bases, and 4 bases lay between the germline ends. The germline CDR1 and CDR2 sequences are MNHEY and SVGAGI. The CDR3 loop spans 11 amino acids. CDR3 bases: TGTGCCAGCAGGGATAATCAGCCCCAGCATTTT. Amino acids: CASRDNQPQHF.

This CDR3 reads CASSPAPGQETQYF. In nucleotides, the CDR3 is TGTGCCAGCAGCCCCGCCCCAGGGCAAGAGACCCAGTACTTC. V gene TRBV9 combines with J gene TRBJ2-5, with D possibly being TRBD1 (5 bases). V lost 4 bases and J lost 2, with 12 bases in between. Per the germline V gene, CDR1 is SGDLS and CDR2 is YYNGEE. The CDR3 contains 14 residues.

This clone occurred a few times. The rearrangement links TRBV27 to TRBJ1-5; D call uncertain. Trimming left V 8 bases short and J 3 bases short, with 2 bases between. This CDR3 region has 10 residues. From germline, CDR1 is MNHEY and CDR2 SMNVEV (reference sequence). CDR3 loop: CASSNQPQHF. The CDR3 nucleotides are TGTGCCAGCTCCAATCAGCCCCAGCATTTT.

CDR3 DNA: TGTGCCTGGAGTCCCCGCCTCTACGAGCAGTACTTC. The encoded protein is CAWSPRLYEQYF. The V and J genes are TRBV30 and TRBJ2-7; D is ambiguous. V was shortened by 2 bases and J by 3 bases, with 8 bases between the two germline ends. Germline V gives CDR1 GTSNPN, CDR2 SVGIG (reference sequence). The length of the CDR3 is 12 residues.

The chain uses TRBV19 and TRBJ2-5; 12 nucleotides agree with TRBD2. Germline CDR1 is LNHDA and CDR2 is SQIVND (reference sequence). With 7 bases clipped from V and 2 bases from J, the junction kept 8 bases outside the gene matches. The CDR3 totals 16 residues. In nucleotides, the CDR3 is TGTGCCAGTAAGAGAACAGGGACTAGCGGGCAAGAGACCCAGTACTTC. Amino acid sequence: CASKRTGTSGQETQYF.

The V call is TRBV7-2, the J call TRBJ2-5; the D is unclear. V was shortened by 2 bases and J by 5 bases, with 3 bases between the two germline ends. The CDR3 has 11 residues. Germline CDR1 reads SGHTA; CDR2 reads FQGNSA. DNA for the CDR3: TGTGCCAGCAGCTTAAAGGAGACCCAGTACTTC. Its protein product is CASSLKETQYF.

The genes are TRBV5-1 and TRBJ2-7; no firm D call. Trimming left V 4 bases short and J 3 bases short, with 14 bases between. This CDR3 is 14 amino acids long. In germline, CDR1 is SGHRS, CDR2 YFSETQ. The CDR3 DNA sequence: TGCGCCAGCAGCATGGACCGCGCTTACTACGAGCAGTACTTC. This gives the protein CASSMDRAYYEQYF.

This chain joins TRBV27 and TRBJ2-7; D possibly corresponds to TRBD1 (5 bases). This CDR3 has 15 residues. CDR1 MNHEY and CDR2 SMNVEV come from the germline V gene (reference sequence). V was cut by 5 bases and J by 7 bases, with 21 bases left in between. CDR3 bases: TGTGCCAGCAGTCCAGGCCCGTACAGGATGCGGGAGCAGTACTTC. Translated: CASSPGPYRMREQYF.

This sequence joins TRBV4-1 and TRBJ1-1; TRBD1 might be the D (5 bases). Trimming left V 2 bases short and J 0 bases short, with 19 bases between. Per germline, CDR1 MGHRA and CDR2 YSYEKL. The CDR3 is 18 amino acids. The CDR3 DNA reads TGCGCCAGCAGCCAAAGTGGGGGGTCGGGTGGGATGAACACTGAAGCTTTCTTT. Its translation is CASSQSGGSGGMNTEAFF.

The V gene is TRBV25-1, the J gene TRBJ2-2; 10 positions agree with TRBD2. The V and J ends lost 1 base and 7 bases, in that order; junction bases with no gene match: 6. The V gene's germline CDR1 is MGHDK and CDR2 SYGVNS. The CDR3 extends over 16 amino acids. This chain's CDR3 is CASSEWSGRAVGELFF. In nucleotides, the CDR3 is TGTGCCAGCAGTGAATGGAGCGGGAGGGCGGTCGGGGAGCTGTTTTTT.